These 25 T cell receptor beta chains were all obtained from the same sample, sequenced in a study of blood T cell repertoires in COVID-19. Sequencing used immunoSEQ multiplex PCR; TCRdb keeps in-frame clones, though not all of them. Altogether more than 250,000 clones are present, more than 70% being singletons, with the ten largest covering approximately 5%. Sequences were obtained from PBMCs or T cells enriched from blood (not recorded which). All receptors derive from a woman in her 30s who had recovered from COVID-19.

J is TRBJ1-5 and V is TRBV2; D is possibly TRBD1 (5 bases). V lost 0 bases, J lost 2 bases, and 11 bases lay in between. The germline V gene encodes CDR1 SNHLY and CDR2 FYNNEI. The CDR3 has 16 residues. Written as DNA, the CDR3 is TGTGCCAGCAGTGAAGCCGGGGGAAAGGGCAATCAGCCCCAGCATTTT. As protein: CASSEAGGKGNQPQHF.

The CDR3, as DNA: TGTGCCAGCTCACCAGAGGGTAAAGAGCAGTACTTC. Translating it yields CASSPEGKEQYF. The rearrangement uses TRBV18 and TRBJ2-7, with D possibly TRBD2 on 5 matching bases. The CDR3 runs to 12 residues. The germline CDR1 and CDR2 sequences are KGHSH and LQKENI. V was cut by 2 bases and J by 7 bases, with 9 bases left in between.

The chain couples TRBV7-2 to TRBJ1-3; 8 nucleotides match TRBD1. This CDR3 has 16 amino acids. The germline V gene has CDR1 SGHTA and CDR2 FQGNSA. With V trimmed by 6 bases and J by 2 bases, 9 bases remained unmatched. CDR3 nucleotide sequence: TGTGCCAGCAGTCCTTATTCGACAGGGGCTGGAAACACCATATATTTT. This gives the protein CASSPYSTGAGNTIYF.

This clone was recorded only once. The V gene is TRBV18, the J gene TRBJ2-5; 11 bases fit TRBD2. Germline CDR1 KGHSH, CDR2 LQKENI. Losses at the gene ends were 4 bases for V and 5 bases for J; bases not matched to a gene: 6. CDR3 size: 15 residues. The DNA for the CDR3 is TGTGCCAGCTCACGCGGGACTAGCGGAGAGGAGACCCAGTACTTC. This sequence encodes CASSRGTSGEETQYF.

The chain links TRBV10-3 to TRBJ1-3; 8 bases fit TRBD1. The CDR3 consists of 15 residues. Germline loops: CDR1 ENHRY, CDR2 SYGVKD. V gave up 10 bases and J gave up 3 bases; unmatched junction bases: 11. CDR3 region: CATQDRERGGNTIYF. CDR3 DNA sequence: TGTGCCACACAGGACAGGGAAAGAGGTGGAAACACCATATATTTT.

V usage is TRBV6-1 and J usage is TRBJ1-6, with D possibly matching TRBD1 (5 bases). This CDR3 comprises 17 residues. Per germline, CDR1 MNHNS and CDR2 SASEGT. V was pared by 2 bases and J by 7 bases, with 18 bases between. CDR3 sequence: CASSEYLGDSWNSPLHF. The DNA for the CDR3 is TGTGCCAGCAGTGAATATCTAGGGGACTCGTGGAATTCACCCCTCCACTTT.

The rearrangement links TRBV11-3 to TRBJ1-1; 9 positions agree with TRBD1. V lost 5 bases, J lost 6 bases, and 7 bases stayed unmatched. This CDR3 has 14 amino acids. Germline V gene data show CDR1 as SGHNT and CDR2 as YENEEA. The DNA of the CDR3 is TGTGCCAGCAGCCAAGGGACAGGGCTGTCTGAAGCTTTCTTT. Its protein product is CASSQGTGLSEAFF.

On this clone itself: Additional DNA sequences in this sample encode the identical CDR3. The J gene is TRBJ2-1, the V gene TRBV19, with a tentative D call TRBD2 (5 bases). Per germline, CDR1 LNHDA and CDR2 SQIVND (reference sequence). The CDR3 covers 13 residues. V was clipped by 1 base and J by 9 bases, with 10 bases between them. CDR3 DNA sequence: TGTGCCAGTAGTATAGCCCCCCGGGGTGAGCAGTTCTTC. It specifies CASSIAPRGEQFF.

The J gene is TRBJ1-1, the V gene TRBV3-1 (or the pseudogene TRBV3-2); D uncertain. The CDR3 covers 13 residues. The germline CDR1 and CDR2 sequences are LGHDT and YNNKEL (reference sequence). Between the trimmed V and J ends, which lost 4 bases and 2 bases, there was a span of 8 bases. Written as DNA, the CDR3 is TGTGCCAGCAGCCCCCTACTCAACACTGAAGCTTTCTTT. It yields the protein CASSPLLNTEAFF.

This chain uses TRBV5-1 with TRBJ2-7, with TRBD1 identical over 8 bases. After removal of 1 base from V and 4 bases from J, the junction contained 4 bases not matched to a gene. From germline, CDR1 is SGHRS and CDR2 YFSETQ. The CDR3 is made up of 14 amino acids. This CDR3 reads CASSLTGGAYEQYF. CDR3 coding DNA: TGCGCCAGCAGCTTGACAGGGGGAGCTTACGAGCAGTACTTC.

The chain links TRBV2 to TRBJ2-7, with 13 positions matching TRBD2. The CDR3 is 16 amino acids. CDR1 and CDR2 from the germline V gene are SNHLY and FYNNEI. V lost 6 bases and J lost 2; bases outside the gene matches: 7. As DNA, the CDR3 is TGTGCCAGCAGACCGACTAGCGGGGGGTGGGCCTACGAGCAGTACTTC. It is translated as CASRPTSGGWAYEQYF.

Here the CDR3 reads CASSHGAGGGKANYGYTF. For the CDR3, the DNA is TGTGCCAGCTCCCACGGCGCAGGGGGCGGAAAAGCTAACTATGGCTACACCTTC. This rearrangement joins TRBV18 to TRBJ1-2; 8 nucleotides agree with TRBD1. This CDR3 is built from 18 residues. The trim removed 6 bases at V and 0 bases at J, leaving 15 bases unmatched. The germline gives CDR1 KGHSH, CDR2 LQKENI.

This chain joins TRBV6-5 and TRBJ1-2; the D is unclear. V lost 7 bases and J lost 4, with 13 bases in between. The CDR3 is 13 amino acids. The germline V gene has CDR1 MNHEY and CDR2 SVGAGI. The CDR3 spells CASILGVGYGYTF. The CDR3 DNA reads as TGTGCCAGCATCCTAGGCGTCGGCTATGGCTACACCTTC.

J is TRBJ1-4 and V is TRBV6-5, with 8 bases identical to TRBD1. This CDR3 is built from 13 residues. The germline CDR1 and CDR2 sequences are MNHEY and SVGAGI. The junction had 4 bases not matched to a gene; V was cut back by 6 bases and J by 7 bases. DNA of the CDR3: TGTGCCAGCAGCCTTGACAGGGGTGAAAAACTGTTTTTT. Translation gives CASSLDRGEKLFF.

This clone came up a few times. The V call is TRBV27, the J call TRBJ1-1; a weak D match, TRBD1 (5 bases). The CDR3 is made up of 14 amino acids. Trimming stripped 1 base from V and 4 bases from J, with 10 bases between. From germline, CDR1 is MNHEY and CDR2 SMNVEV (reference sequence). The CDR3 DNA sequence: TGTGCCAGCAGTTTATTTAGGGGTCCCACTGAAGCTTTCTTT. Translating it yields CASSLFRGPTEAFF.

Concerning this clone itself: Additional DNA sequences in this sample encode the identical CDR3. V gene TRBV7-2 combines with J gene TRBJ1-2, with a weak D call TRBD1 (5 bases). The CDR3 consists of 14 residues. Germline lookup yields CDR1 SGHTA and CDR2 FQGNSA. Deletions cut 0 bases from V and 5 bases from J, with 10 bases between. The CDR3 nucleotides are TGTGCCAGCAGCTTAGCCGGGGGGTGGTATGGCTACACCTTC. Translation: CASSLAGGWYGYTF.

The chain combines TRBV5-6 with TRBJ2-1; maybe TRBD1 (6 bases). Deletions cut 3 bases from V and 6 bases from J, with 13 bases between. The CDR3 extends over 14 amino acids. Germline CDR1 reads SGHDT; CDR2 reads YYEEEE. CDR3 bases: TGTGCCAGCAGCTACACCTTACAGGGCAATGAGCAGTTCTTC. This sequence encodes CASSYTLQGNEQFF.

This chain joins TRBV5-1 and TRBJ1-6; D unclear. The germline V gene has CDR1 SGHRS and CDR2 YFSETQ. V shed 4 bases and J shed 5 bases, with 13 bases lying between them. The CDR3 runs 15 residues. CDR3 DNA: TGCGCCAGCAGCAAAACGGGGTGGGATAATTCACCCCTCCACTTT. Translating gives CASSKTGWDNSPLHF.

V and J are TRBV18 and TRBJ1-3, with D tentatively TRBD1 (6 bases). Trimming stripped 3 bases from V and 0 bases from J, with 12 bases between. Germline V gives CDR1 KGHSH, CDR2 LQKENI. CDR3 length: 16 residues. The CDR3 region is CASSPQGSYSGNTIYF. The CDR3 bases are TGTGCCAGCTCACCCCAGGGGTCGTACTCTGGAAACACCATATATTTT.

The sample holds one count of this clone. The rearrangement links TRBV6-5 to TRBJ2-7; TRBD1 is a possible D gene (6 bases). Germline V gene data show CDR1 as MNHEY and CDR2 as SVGAGI. V was clipped by 6 bases and J by 0 bases, with 15 bases between them. This CDR3 spans 15 amino acids. The CDR3 reads CASRTHRDGSYEQYF. The CDR3, as DNA: TGTGCCAGCAGAACCCACAGGGACGGCTCCTACGAGCAGTACTTC.

The chain joins TRBV3-1 (or the pseudogene TRBV3-2) to TRBJ2-1; the D gene is possibly TRBD2 (6 bases). V dropped 4 bases and J dropped 10 bases, with 11 bases sitting between them. This CDR3 contains 12 residues. The germline V gene encodes CDR1 LGHDT and CDR2 YNNKEL (reference sequence). This CDR3 reads CASSPRGGEQFF. The CDR3 coding sequence is TGTGCCAGCAGCCCCCGCGGAGGGGAGCAGTTCTTC.

The chain couples TRBV2 to TRBJ2-1, with 8 bases identical to TRBD2. The CDR3 loop spans 19 amino acids. The V segment lost 2 bases and the J segment 0 bases; nucleotides outside the gene matches: 12. Germline V gene sequence: CDR1 SNHLY, CDR2 FYNNEI. The CDR3 nucleotides read TGTGCCAGCAGTGAATCGGCTAGCGGGTACCAGTTCTCCTACAATGAGCAGTTCTTC. This gives the protein CASSESASGYQFSYNEQFF.

The rearrangement joins TRBV18 to TRBJ1-3; 9 bases are shared with TRBD1. The germline V gene encodes CDR1 KGHSH and CDR2 LQKENI. The CDR3 length is 18 residues. V lost 4 bases and J lost 1; bases outside the gene matches: 11. The CDR3 nucleotides read TGTGCCAGCTCACTTAGACAGGGGGAGAGTACTTCTGGAAACACCATATATTTT. Translating it yields CASSLRQGESTSGNTIYF.

This clone was seen once. V is TRBV19 and J is TRBJ2-7; 11 bases are a match to TRBD2. V lost 8 bases and J lost 0; bases outside the gene matches: 6. This CDR3 contains 15 residues. In germline, CDR1 is LNHDA, CDR2 SQIVND (reference sequence). This chain's CDR3 is CASAGTSGSSYEQYF. The CDR3 bases are TGTGCCAGTGCCGGGACTAGCGGCTCCTCCTACGAGCAGTACTTC.

This chain connects TRBV9 to TRBJ2-7, with 7 bases aligning to TRBD1. The trim removed 6 bases at V and 5 bases at J, leaving 5 bases unmatched. Germline CDR1 SGDLS, CDR2 YYNGEE. The CDR3 is 12 amino acids. The CDR3 sequence is CASNSGGNEQYF. DNA of the CDR3: TGTGCCAGCAATTCAGGGGGAAACGAGCAGTACTTC.